The 2 T cell receptor beta chains below were found in one sample sequenced in a study of CD8+ T cells in alopecia areata. Extracted RNA was reverse transcribed into cDNA, the sequencing template. Clones were read by immunoSEQ multiplex PCR, and TCRdb kept only the in-frame ones, dropping some. The sample lists about 190,000 clones, roughly three fifths occurring once. Treatment noted: oral pan-JAK inhibitor, 5-10 mg twice daily. The sequences come from CD8+ T cells sorted from blood, collected at week 24, from a patient treated with tofacitinib. Receptors were obtained from a human donor with alopecia areata.

This clone was recorded a few times. The V gene is TRBV9, the J gene TRBJ2-7, with TRBD1 matching over 11 bases. The V segment lost 4 bases and the J segment 7 bases; nucleotides outside the gene matches: 4. The CDR3 runs 13 residues. Germline values: CDR1 SGDLS, CDR2 YYNGEE. CDR3: CASSPDRGREQYF. The CDR3 DNA is TGTGCCAGCAGCCCGGACAGGGGGCGTGAGCAGTACTTC. The full variable domain, in which reference TRBV9 and TRBJ2-7 provide the parts outside the CDR3, is DSGVTQTPKHLITATGQRVTLRCSPRSGDLSVYWYQQSLDQGLQFLIQYYNGEERAKGNILERFSAQQFPDLHSELNLSSLELGDSALYFCASSPDRGREQYFGPGTRLTVT.

This chain links TRBV30 with TRBJ1-2, with 8 bases that match TRBD1. The V and J ends lost 1 base and 6 bases, in that order; junction bases with no gene match: 16. The CDR3 spans 17 residues. Germline lookup yields CDR1 GTSNPN and CDR2 SVGIG (reference sequence). The CDR3 sequence is CAWSASFPWTGSHGYTF. The CDR3 DNA follows: TGTGCCTGGAGTGCCTCCTTCCCCTGGACAGGGTCCCATGGCTACACCTTC.